This TCR beta chain was retrieved from a study of graft-versus-host responses after intestinal transplantation. Looking at the study overall: Transplantation in recipients was multivisceral, liver-intestinal, or isolated intestinal. The whole recipient group had anti-thymocyte globulin induction followed by tacrolimus and steroids for about three years. Study-wide results and caveats: GvH clones were identified in recipient marrow, with some first appearing in ileum or blood. Elevated graft-versus-host to host-versus-graft clonal ratios in allografts were recorded for patients with graft-donor T cell macrochimerism.

This clone was picked up one time. Its matching antigen is unknown. Here immunoSEQ multiplex PCR was the method, and the copy in TCRdb shows in-frame clones only, minus some. This table has tens of thousands of clones, 75% to 95% appearing once. CDR3 size: 15 residues. Germline V gene lookup returns CDR1 SGHDT and CDR2 YYEEEE. V gave up 3 bases and J gave up 3 bases; unmatched junction bases: 6. The source of this sequence is a human patient who received an intestinal transplant, so some T cells may come from the graft donor. The sequencing here drew on PBMCs, taken almost 320 days after intestinal transplant. V and J are TRBV5-6 and TRBJ2-5, with 9 bases that match TRBD2. This chain's CDR3 is CASSSVRGGEETQYF. Here the CDR3 DNA reads TGTGCCAGCAGCTCTGTGCGGGGGGGAGAAGAGACCCAGTACTTC. The full variable domain, its missing parts supplied by reference TRBV5-6 and TRBJ2-5, is DAGVTQSPTHLIKTRGQQVTLRCSPKSGHDTVSWYQQALGQGPQFIFQYYEEEERQRGNFPDRFSGHQFPNYSSELNVNALLLGDSALYLCASSSVRGGEETQYFGPGTRLLVL.